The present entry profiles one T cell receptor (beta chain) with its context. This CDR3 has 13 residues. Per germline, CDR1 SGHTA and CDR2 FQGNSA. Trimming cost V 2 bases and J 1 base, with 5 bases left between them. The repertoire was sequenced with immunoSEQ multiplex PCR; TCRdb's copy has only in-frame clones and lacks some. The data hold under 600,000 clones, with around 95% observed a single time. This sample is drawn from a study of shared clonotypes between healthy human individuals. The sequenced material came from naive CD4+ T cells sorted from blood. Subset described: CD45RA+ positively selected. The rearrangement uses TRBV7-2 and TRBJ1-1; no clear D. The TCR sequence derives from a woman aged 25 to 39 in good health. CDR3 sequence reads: CASSLLPNTEAFF. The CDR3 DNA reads TGTGCCAGCAGCTTACTCCCGAACACTGAAGCTTTCTTT.